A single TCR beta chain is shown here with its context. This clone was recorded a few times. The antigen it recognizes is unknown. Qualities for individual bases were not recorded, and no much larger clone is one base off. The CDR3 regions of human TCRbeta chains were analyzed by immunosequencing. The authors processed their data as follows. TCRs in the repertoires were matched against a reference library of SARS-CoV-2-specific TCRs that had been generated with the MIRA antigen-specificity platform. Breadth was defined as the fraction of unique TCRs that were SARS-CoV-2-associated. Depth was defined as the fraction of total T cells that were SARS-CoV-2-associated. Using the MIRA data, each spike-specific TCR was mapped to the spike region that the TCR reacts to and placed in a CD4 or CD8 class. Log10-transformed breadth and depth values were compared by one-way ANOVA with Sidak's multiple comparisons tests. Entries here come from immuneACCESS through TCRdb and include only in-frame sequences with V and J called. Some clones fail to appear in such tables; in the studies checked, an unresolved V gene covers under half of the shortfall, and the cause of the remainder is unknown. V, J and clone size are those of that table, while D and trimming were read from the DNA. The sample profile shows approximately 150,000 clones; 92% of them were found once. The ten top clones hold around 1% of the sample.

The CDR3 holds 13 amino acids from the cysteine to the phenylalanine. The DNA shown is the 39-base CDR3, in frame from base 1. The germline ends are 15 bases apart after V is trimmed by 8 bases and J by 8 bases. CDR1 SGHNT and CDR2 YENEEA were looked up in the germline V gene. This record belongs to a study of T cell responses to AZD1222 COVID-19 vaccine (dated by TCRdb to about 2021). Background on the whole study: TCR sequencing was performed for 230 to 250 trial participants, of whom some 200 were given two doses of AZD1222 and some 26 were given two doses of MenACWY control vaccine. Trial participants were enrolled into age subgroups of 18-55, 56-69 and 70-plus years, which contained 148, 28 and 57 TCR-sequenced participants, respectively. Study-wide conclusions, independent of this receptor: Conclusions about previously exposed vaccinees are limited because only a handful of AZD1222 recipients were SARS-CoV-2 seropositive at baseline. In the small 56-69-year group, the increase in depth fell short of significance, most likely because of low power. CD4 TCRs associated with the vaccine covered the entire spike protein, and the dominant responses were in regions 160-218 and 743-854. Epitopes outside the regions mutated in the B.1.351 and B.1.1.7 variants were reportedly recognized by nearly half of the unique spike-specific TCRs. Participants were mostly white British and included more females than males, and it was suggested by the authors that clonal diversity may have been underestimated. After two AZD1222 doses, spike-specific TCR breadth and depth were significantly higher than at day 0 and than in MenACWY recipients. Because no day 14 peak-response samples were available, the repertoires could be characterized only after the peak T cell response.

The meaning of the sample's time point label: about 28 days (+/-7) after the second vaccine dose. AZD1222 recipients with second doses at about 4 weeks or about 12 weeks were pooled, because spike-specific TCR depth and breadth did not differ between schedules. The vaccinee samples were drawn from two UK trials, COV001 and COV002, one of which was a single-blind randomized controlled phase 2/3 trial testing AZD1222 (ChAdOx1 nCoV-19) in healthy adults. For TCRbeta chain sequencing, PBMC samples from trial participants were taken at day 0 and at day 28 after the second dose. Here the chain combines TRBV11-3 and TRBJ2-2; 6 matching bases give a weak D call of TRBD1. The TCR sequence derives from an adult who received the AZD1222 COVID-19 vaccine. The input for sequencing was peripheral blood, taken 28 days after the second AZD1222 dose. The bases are TGTGCCAGCCGGAAACAGGGATCAGGGGAGCTGTTTTTT. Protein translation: CASRKQGSGELFF.